The 9 T cell receptor beta chains presented below share a single source sample, sequenced in a study of T cell responses to AZD1222 COVID-19 vaccine. TCRdb's copy holds only in-frame clones and misses some; the assay was immunoSEQ multiplex PCR. The sample has around 140,000 clones, 80% to 90% seen once; the top ten hold roughly 1.5%. Material: peripheral blood, obtained on day 0 of AZD1222 vaccination. Receptors originate from an adult in good health.

The J gene is TRBJ2-7, the V gene TRBV19, with 11 nucleotides matching TRBD2. The CDR3 totals 16 residues. V lost 4 bases, J lost 4 bases, and 9 bases stayed unmatched. The germline V gene encodes CDR1 LNHDA and CDR2 SQIVND (reference sequence). CDR3 coding DNA: TGTGCCAGTAGTAGTACTAGCGGGAGCGAAGTTTACGAGCAGTACTTC. Amino acids: CASSSTSGSEVYEQYF. Full variable domain (missing parts from reference TRBV19 and TRBJ2-7): DGGITQSPKYLFRKEGQNVTLSCEQNLNHDAMYWYRQDPGQGLRLIYYSQIVNDFQKGDIAEGYSVSREKKESFPLTVTSAQKNPTAFYLCASSSTSGSEVYEQYFGPGTRLTVT.

The rearrangement joins TRBV5-1 to TRBJ1-1, with TRBD1 as a possible D gene (5 bases). Trimming took 4 bases from V and 1 from J, leaving 14 bases between them. CDR1 is SGHRS and CDR2 is YFSETQ in the germline V gene. The length of the CDR3 is 15 residues. The CDR3 here is CASSPRGGQNTEAFF. The CDR3 DNA is TGCGCCAGCAGCCCGAGGGGAGGGCAGAACACTGAAGCTTTCTTT.

As to this clone: Other DNA sequences in this specimen translate into the identical CDR3. The V and J genes are TRBV19 and TRBJ1-5, with a tentative D call TRBD1 (5 bases). The CDR3 length is 13 residues. The ends were cut back, 3 bases at V and 5 bases at J, with 8 bases in the middle. Germline V gives CDR1 LNHDA, CDR2 SQIVND (reference sequence). CDR3 bases: TGTGCCAGTAGTATGAAAGGGGATCAGCCCCAGCATTTT. Translating it yields CASSMKGDQPQHF.

The chain couples TRBV19 to TRBJ2-4; D might be TRBD2 (6 bases). The CDR3 totals 13 residues. From germline, CDR1 is LNHDA and CDR2 SQIVND (reference sequence). V shed 7 bases and J shed 8 bases, with 15 bases lying between them. CDR3 DNA sequence: TGTGCCAGTAAGACTGGAGGGACGGACATTCAGTACTTC. As protein: CASKTGGTDIQYF. Supplemented by reference TRBV19 and TRBJ2-4, the full variable domain reads DGGITQSPKYLFRKEGQNVTLSCEQNLNHDAMYWYRQDPGQGLRLIYYSQIVNDFQKGDIAEGYSVSREKKESFPLTVTSAQKNPTAFYLCASKTGGTDIQYFGAGTRLSVL.

The CDR3 bases are TGCGCCAGCAGCTTGGACGGTCCGCACACCGGGGAGCTGTTTTTT. This translates into CASSLDGPHTGELFF. This sequence joins TRBV5-1 and TRBJ2-2; the D is unclear. The V gene's germline CDR1 is SGHRS and CDR2 YFSETQ. CDR3 size: 15 residues. Trimming removed 0 bases from V and 3 bases from J, with 9 bases in between.

The rearrangement joins TRBV30 to TRBJ2-7; 9 nucleotides line up with TRBD1. V lost 5 bases and J lost 0; bases outside the gene matches: 2. CDR3 size: 13 residues. Germline CDR1 GTSNPN, CDR2 SVGIG (reference sequence). In nucleotides, the CDR3 is TGTGCCTGGGACAGGGGGAGCTCCTACGAGCAGTACTTC. It encodes CAWDRGSSYEQYF.

This chain joins TRBV25-1 and TRBJ2-1, with TRBD1 identical over 9 bases. This CDR3 comprises 16 residues. V was pared by 4 bases and J by 8 bases, with 12 bases of the junction left unmatched. Germline-derived CDR1 and CDR2 are MGHDK and SYGVNS. Written as DNA, the CDR3 is TGTGCCAGCAGTGGGGCCGGGACAGGGACGATCTATGAGCAGTTCTTC. This gives the protein CASSGAGTGTIYEQFF.

This clone was seen a few times. The identical CDR3 is also encoded by other nucleotide sequences in the sample. The rearrangement joins TRBV6-1 to TRBJ1-1; D perhaps matches TRBD1 (6 bases). CDR1 and CDR2 from the germline V gene are MNHNS and SASEGT. The CDR3 contains 13 residues. The V gene lost 3 bases and the J gene lost 3 bases, with 8 bases spanning the gap. CDR3 DNA sequence: TGTGCCAGCAGTGAGGGGGCGCACACTGAAGCTTTCTTT. Its protein product is CASSEGAHTEAFF.

J is TRBJ1-1 and V is TRBV5-1, with TRBD1 matching over 9 bases. Germline V gene lookup returns CDR1 SGHRS and CDR2 YFSETQ. V gave up 0 bases and J gave up 4 bases; unmatched junction bases: 7. The CDR3 has 16 amino acids. The CDR3 region has the DNA TGCGCCAGCAGCTTGGAGGGGACAGGGAAGGGCACTGAAGCTTTCTTT. It codes for CASSLEGTGKGTEAFF. Complete variable domain (other parts from reference TRBV5-1 and TRBJ1-1): KAGVTQTPRYLIKTRGQQVTLSCSPISGHRSVSWYQQTPGQGLQFLFEYFSETQRNKGNFPGRFSGRQFSNSRSEMNVSTLELGDSALYLCASSLEGTGKGTEAFFGQGTRLTVV.